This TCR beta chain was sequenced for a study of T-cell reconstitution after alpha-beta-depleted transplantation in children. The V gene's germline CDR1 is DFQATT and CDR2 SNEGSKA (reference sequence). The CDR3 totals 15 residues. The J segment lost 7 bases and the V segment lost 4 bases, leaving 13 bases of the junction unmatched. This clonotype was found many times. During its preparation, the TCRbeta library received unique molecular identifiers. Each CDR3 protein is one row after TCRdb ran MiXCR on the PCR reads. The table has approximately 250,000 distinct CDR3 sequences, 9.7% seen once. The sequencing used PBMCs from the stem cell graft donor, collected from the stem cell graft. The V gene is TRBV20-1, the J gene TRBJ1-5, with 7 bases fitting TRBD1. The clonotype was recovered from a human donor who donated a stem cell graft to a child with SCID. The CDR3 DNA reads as TGCAGTGCTATTGCTCTTGGGCAGGGGGACCAGCCCCAGCATTTT. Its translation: CSAIALGQGDQPQHF.